This paragraph covers one T cell receptor (beta chain) sequence. What antigen it recognizes has not been identified. Base qualities are not recorded, but no much larger clone differs from it by a single base. Including cysteine and phenylalanine, the CDR3 has 14 amino acids. The sequence is cut down to CDR3 DNA, 42 bases in frame from base 1. V is reduced by 5 bases and J by 6 bases, leaving a spacing of 14 bases between them. The germline V gene specifies SGHTA as CDR1 and FQGNSA as CDR2. These data come from a study of glioma-infiltrating T cells after dendritic cell vaccination (TCRdb year 2016). Turning to the overall study: The cohort included 15 or so glioblastoma patients drawn from Phase I and II dendritic cell vaccination trials, of whom 9 were newly diagnosed and 6 had recurrent disease. Autologous tumor lysate-pulsed dendritic cell vaccination was administered to the patients between about 2003 and 2012. Survival after dendritic cell vaccination was correlated with TCR sequencing metrics, such as TIL content and the overlap between tumor and blood repertoires. Deep sequencing of TCR beta CDR3 regions was used to quantify tumor-infiltrating lymphocyte content and compare tumor and blood repertoires in dendritic cell-vaccinated glioblastoma patients. Each patient was given three intradermal dendritic cell vaccine injections, spaced two weeks apart, in the arm below the axilla. To make the vaccine, monocyte-derived dendritic cells were cultured for 7 to 8 days with IL-4 and GM-CSF and then pulsed overnight with autologous tumor lysate. The study at large found these results: The TCR overlap response model with three groups was called speculative and said to need prospective validation. After dendritic cell vaccination, a higher estimated pretreatment TIL content predicted longer time to progression and overall survival. TCR clonality showed no direct relationship with survival, which suggests that a diverse polyclonal response may matter. The cohort was small and heterogeneous, only a few patients had full blood and tumor sets, and even fewer had initial-recurrent tumor pairs.

This specimen's time point label, interpreted: after dendritic cell vaccination, including at tumor progression/relapse. Patients were selected on the basis of adequate residual fresh-frozen tumor tissue and more than two years of available survival data. An isocitrate dehydrogenase mutation was not carried by any of the glioblastoma patients, although molecular status was otherwise variable. PBMC were collected before vaccination, two weeks after the third vaccination, and at tumor progression if progression occurred. The Qiagen DNeasy Blood extraction Kit was used for extraction of genomic DNA. The immunoSEQ assay amplified TCRB CDR3 regions from approximately 1.8 micrograms of genomic DNA, or from all available DNA when less than that amount was available. Multiplex PCR used 60 forward primers for TCR V beta segments and 13 reverse primers for J beta segments. To estimate reads per starting template, synthetic control templates were spiked into each sample at limiting dilution. The Illumina HiSeq System generated 87 bp sequencing reads. On the authors' methods: PCR and sequencing errors were removed by a nearest neighbor algorithm that merged closely related sequences. TCR overlap was defined as the percentage of unique tumor TCR beta sequences that were also present in the same patient's peripheral blood. In TCRdb, the immuneACCESS table is reduced to in-frame sequences with V and J assigned. These tables do not hold every clone; where another copy was compared, an unresolved V gene accounts for under half, and the others remain unexplained. V and J calls and clone size are copied from that table; D and trimming were computed from the DNA. The sample table records tens of thousands of clones; roughly four fifths of these occur just once. The ten largest clones capture approximately 2% of the sample.

The source is a human donor with glioblastoma. The rearranged chain carries TRBV7-2 and TRBJ1-5, with the D gene too uncertain to name. The specimen comprised blood, sampled after dendritic cell vaccination. The CDR3 amino acid sequence is: CASSPISGGQPQHF. The nucleotides are TGTGCCAGCAGCCCCATTTCTGGAGGTCAGCCCCAGCATTTT.